The T cell receptor (beta chain) under discussion was sequenced for a study of T cells in women clearing cervical HPV infection. General study points: CIN3+ cases had significantly higher TCR repertoire richness than controls, but evenness did not differ. Associations may precede or follow infection; HPV-specific or memory T cells were not isolated.

The V end was cut by 0 bases, the J end by 7 bases, with 10 bases between. The CDR3 spans 14 residues. Germline-derived CDR1 and CDR2 are LGHNA and YNFKEQ. Data came from immunoSEQ multiplex PCR; TCRdb stores just in-frame clones and leaves some out. Its listing shows more than 25,000 clones. Notes on this clone: Its specificity is not known. The read ends 3 residues early relative to the CDR3; the germline J gene fills the gap.

The source of this sequence is a woman aged 18 to 69 with a cervical HPV16 infection that either progressed to CIN3+ or cleared (not recorded which). The chain uses TRBV4-2 and TRBJ1-5; no clear D gene. The source material was blood buffy coat. This chain's CDR3 is CASSQDRVLQPQHF. The sequenced CDR3 bases are TGTGCCAGCAGCCAAGATAGGGTGTTGCAGCCC.